What follows is one T cell receptor (beta chain) and its context. Here immunoSEQ multiplex PCR was the method, and the copy in TCRdb shows in-frame clones only, minus some. The table shows approximately 100,000 clones, with 85% to 95% occurring only once. The V gene lost 4 bases and the J gene lost 4 bases, with 10 bases spanning the gap. In germline, CDR1 is SGHAT, CDR2 FQNNGV. This CDR3 region has 14 residues. The sample belongs to a study of blood T cell repertoires in COVID-19. V usage is TRBV11-2 and J usage is TRBJ1-4, with D unclear. The sample consisted of peripheral blood. The source of this sequence is a man aged 45-65 years with active COVID-19. The CDR3 sequence is CASSSSRSNEKLFF. CDR3 sequence (DNA): TGTGCCAGCAGCTCCTCACGGAGTAATGAAAAACTGTTTTTT.